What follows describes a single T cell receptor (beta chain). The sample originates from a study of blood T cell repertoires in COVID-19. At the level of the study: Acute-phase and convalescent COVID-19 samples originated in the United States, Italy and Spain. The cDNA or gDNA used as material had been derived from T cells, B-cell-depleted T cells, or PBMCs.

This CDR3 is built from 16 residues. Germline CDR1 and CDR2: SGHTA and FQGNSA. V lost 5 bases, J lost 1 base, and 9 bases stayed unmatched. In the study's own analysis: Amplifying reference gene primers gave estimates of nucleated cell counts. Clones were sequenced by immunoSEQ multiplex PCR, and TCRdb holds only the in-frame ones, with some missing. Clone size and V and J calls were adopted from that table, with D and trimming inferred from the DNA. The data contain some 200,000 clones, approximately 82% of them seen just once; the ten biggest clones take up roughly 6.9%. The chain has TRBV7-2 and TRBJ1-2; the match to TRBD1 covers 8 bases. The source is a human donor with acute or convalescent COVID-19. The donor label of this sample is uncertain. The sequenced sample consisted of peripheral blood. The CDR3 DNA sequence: TGTGCCAGCAGCGCCTCCCGGGACAGGATTAACTATGGCTACACCTTC. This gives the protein CASSASRDRINYGYTF.